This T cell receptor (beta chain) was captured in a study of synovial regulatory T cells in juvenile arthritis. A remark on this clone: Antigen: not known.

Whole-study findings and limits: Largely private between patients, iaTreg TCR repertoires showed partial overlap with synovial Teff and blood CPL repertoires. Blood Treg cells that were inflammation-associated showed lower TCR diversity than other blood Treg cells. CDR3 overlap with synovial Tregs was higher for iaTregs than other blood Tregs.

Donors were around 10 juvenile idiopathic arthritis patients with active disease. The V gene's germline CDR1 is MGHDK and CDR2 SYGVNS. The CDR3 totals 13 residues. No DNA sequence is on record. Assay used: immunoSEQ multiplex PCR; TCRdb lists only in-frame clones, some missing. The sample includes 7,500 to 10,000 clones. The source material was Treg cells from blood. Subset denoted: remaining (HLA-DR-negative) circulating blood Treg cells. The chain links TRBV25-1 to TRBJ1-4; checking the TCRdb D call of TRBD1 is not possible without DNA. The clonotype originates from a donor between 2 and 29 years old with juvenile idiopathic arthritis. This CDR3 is CASSPLTDRPLFF. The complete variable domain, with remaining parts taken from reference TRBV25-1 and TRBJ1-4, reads EADIYQTPRYLVIGTGKKITLECSQTMGHDKMYWYQQDPGMELHLIHYSYGVNSTEKGDLSSESTVSRIRTEHFPLTLESARPSHTSQYLCASSPLTDRPLFFGSGTQLSVL.